The next 5 T cell receptor beta chains were all read from a single sample in a study of blood T cells in healthy people across ages. It was with a sample-barcoded 5' primer and a J-beta primer mix that a second PCR of about 7 to 12 cycles was run. TCRdb passed the 5' RACE reads through MiXCR, listing each CDR3 protein once. The profile shows more than 800,000 distinct CDR3 sequences, more than 25% of them singletons. Sequences were obtained from blood. The receptors originated from a woman over 75 in good health.

This clonotype was seen ten or more times. The chain employs TRBV18 and TRBJ1-2; 9 bases fit TRBD1. Germline assignment: CDR1 KGHSH and CDR2 LQKENI. Trimming at V came to 3 bases and at J to 3 bases, leaving 5 bases not matched to a gene. This CDR3 is 15 amino acids long. CDR3 sequence reads: CASSPDRGPDYGYTF. CDR3 DNA sequence: TGTGCCAGCTCACCGGACAGGGGCCCTGACTATGGCTACACCTTC.

Regarding this clonotype: Just one base apart from a much larger clone, this may be a read error. The chain links TRBV5-4 to TRBJ2-7, with D unresolved. Germline V gene sequence: CDR1 SGHNT, CDR2 YYREEE (reference sequence). The CDR3 contains 15 residues. The CDR3 DNA follows: TGTGCCTGCAGCTCAGACCGAAAGAGCTCCTACGAGCAGTACTTC. This codes for CACSSDRKSSYEQYF.

The chain is built from TRBV15 and TRBJ2-5; D is perhaps TRBD2 (6 bases). V dropped 0 bases and J dropped 0 bases, with 11 bases sitting between them. The CDR3 runs 16 residues. Germline CDR1 and CDR2: LNHNV and YYDKDF (reference sequence). CDR3 amino acids: CATSREIGGHQETQYF. The CDR3 region has the DNA TGTGCCACCAGCAGAGAAATTGGAGGGCACCAAGAGACCCAGTACTTC.

The rearrangement links TRBV28 to TRBJ2-1; D gene unclear. The ends were cut back, 4 bases at V and 2 bases at J, with 15 bases in the middle. Germline values: CDR1 MDHEN, CDR2 SYDVKM. This CDR3 has 16 amino acids. Written as DNA, the CDR3 is TGTGCCAGCAGTTCCCCTCTAAGGGTACCCTACAATGAGCAGTTCTTC. Translation gives CASSSPLRVPYNEQFF.

The gene calls are TRBV7-2 and TRBJ2-5; D gene ambiguous. Germline V lookup: CDR1 SGHTA, CDR2 FQGNSA. The CDR3 loop spans 12 amino acids. Trimming took 2 bases from V and 11 from J, leaving 12 bases between them. CDR3 sequence: CASSLIWIEQYF. The CDR3, as DNA: TGTGCCAGCAGCTTAATTTGGATTGAGCAGTACTTC.